The present T cell receptor (beta chain) was sequenced within a study of control samples from healthy donors and cancer patients. Trimming shortened V by 0 bases and J by 6 bases, and 11 bases separated the two germline ends. Germline lookup yields CDR1 LNHNV and CDR2 YYDKDF (reference sequence). The CDR3 covers 14 residues. Sequencing was performed with immunoSEQ multiplex PCR; in TCRdb, only in-frame clones are kept and a portion is missing. Of about 140,000 clones listed, roughly 94% are singletons. Source material: blood. The V gene is TRBV15, the J gene TRBJ1-1; possible D gene TRBD1, 5 bases. This clonotype originated in a middle-aged man in good health. The CDR3 here is CATSRDQGLAEAFF. As DNA, the CDR3 is TGTGCCACCAGCAGAGATCAGGGTTTGGCTGAAGCTTTCTTT.